A single sample is the source of the 14 T cell receptor beta chains below, sequenced in a study of TIL therapy for anti-PD-1-resistant metastatic lung cancer. Time point indicated: pre-treatment sample, taken before nivolumab and TIL therapy. The immunoSEQ assay was v3. Clones were sequenced by immunoSEQ multiplex PCR, and TCRdb holds only the in-frame ones, with some missing. This table holds 50,000 or so clones, 70% to 85% found once. The sample was blood, taken at baseline. These receptors all stem from a woman aged 30 to 85 with non-small cell lung cancer.

The genes are TRBV6-5 and TRBJ1-2, with 8 bases aligning to TRBD1. V gave up 4 bases and J gave up 9 bases; unmatched junction bases: 13. The CDR3 sequence is 15 residues long. Germline loops: CDR1 MNHEY, CDR2 SVGAGI. For the CDR3, the DNA is TGTGCCAGCAGTTCCCCGGACAGGGATTTTGGGAGCTACACCTTC. It specifies CASSSPDRDFGSYTF.

The V gene is TRBV6-5, the J gene TRBJ2-7; D is unresolved. Trimming shortened V by 2 bases and J by 6 bases, and 5 bases separated the two germline ends. Germline CDR1 MNHEY, CDR2 SVGAGI. The CDR3 sequence is 11 residues long. CDR3 bases: TGTGCCAGCAGTTACGTCGGCGAGCAGTACTTC. Translated: CASSYVGEQYF.

J is TRBJ1-5 and V is TRBV30; D gene uncertain. The CDR3 totals 13 residues. Trimming stripped 2 bases from V and 8 bases from J, with 13 bases between. Germline V lookup: CDR1 GTSNPN, CDR2 SVGIG (reference sequence). Here the CDR3 DNA reads TGTGCCTGGAGTTTCAGTGCTGGCGAGCCCCAGCATTTT. Protein: CAWSFSAGEPQHF.

J is TRBJ1-1 and V is TRBV19; D uncertain. The CDR3 length is 14 residues. Germline V lookup: CDR1 LNHDA, CDR2 SQIVND (reference sequence). The germline V and J ends were trimmed by 9 bases and 0 bases, with 14 bases remaining between them. The CDR3 protein is CASQTSPLNTEAFF. Here the CDR3 DNA reads TGTGCCAGCCAGACAAGTCCGTTGAACACTGAAGCTTTCTTT.

The V and J genes are TRBV5-4 and TRBJ2-7; D possibly corresponds to TRBD1 (6 bases). Germline loops: CDR1 SGHNT, CDR2 YYREEE (reference sequence). V lost 8 bases, J lost 7 bases, and 22 bases lay in between. The CDR3 loop spans 14 amino acids. The CDR3 coding sequence is TGTGCCAGTAGTACCGGGACATCGGTGGGGGAGCAGTACTTC. Its protein product is CASSTGTSVGEQYF.

This chain connects TRBV7-2 to TRBJ1-2, with 7 bases identical to TRBD1. Germline values: CDR1 SGHTA, CDR2 FQGNSA. The CDR3 sequence is 17 residues long. V gave up 2 bases and J gave up 4 bases; unmatched junction bases: 13. The CDR3 protein is CASSLSPRQGLGYGYTF. Here the CDR3 DNA reads TGTGCCAGCAGCTTATCCCCAAGACAGGGACTAGGCTATGGCTACACCTTC.

This clone has more than one count but fewer than ten. The genes are TRBV5-1 and TRBJ1-2, with D possibly being TRBD1 (5 bases). Germline V CDR1 and CDR2: SGHRS, YFSETQ. CDR3 length: 13 residues. Trimming shortened V by 2 bases and J by 6 bases, and 11 bases separated the two germline ends. CDR3 sequence reads: CASSLQTDNGYTF. The CDR3 DNA follows: TGCGCCAGCAGCTTACAGACAGACAATGGCTACACCTTC.

The chain joins TRBV11-2 to TRBJ1-4, with D tentatively TRBD1 (5 bases). With 4 bases removed from V and 7 bases from J, the gap between germline ends came to 10 bases. The germline V gene has CDR1 SGHAT and CDR2 FQNNGV. The CDR3 sequence is 13 residues long. The CDR3 sequence is CASSSRVTEKLFF. For the CDR3, the DNA is TGTGCCAGCAGCTCCAGGGTTACTGAAAAACTGTTTTTT.

The gene calls are TRBV7-2 and TRBJ1-3; D may be TRBD1 (6 bases). The CDR3 runs to 16 residues. Germline V gives CDR1 SGHTA, CDR2 FQGNSA. V was shortened by 4 bases and J by 4 bases, with 17 bases between the two germline ends. CDR3 in amino acids: CASSSLGGFSGNTIYF. CDR3 coding DNA: TGTGCCAGCAGCTCCCTAGGGGGTTTTTCGGGAAACACCATATATTTT.

In nucleotides, the CDR3 is TGTGCCAGCAGCTTAGCGGGGGGGAGAACCGGGGAGCTGTTTTTT. Its translation: CASSLAGGRTGELFF. The chain carries TRBV7-6 and TRBJ2-2; 7 nucleotides line up with TRBD2. There are 15 residues in the CDR3. Trimming took 0 bases from V and 5 from J; bases not matched to a gene: 3. Per germline, CDR1 SGHVS and CDR2 FNYEAQ.

The V and J genes are TRBV15 and TRBJ2-2; TRBD1 aligns across 8 bases. The CDR3 runs to 14 residues. CDR1 is LNHNV and CDR2 is YYDKDF in the germline V gene (reference sequence). V lost 4 bases to trimming and J lost 5 bases; unmatched junction nucleotides: 3. The CDR3 reads CATSTGQGTGELFF. DNA of the CDR3: TGTGCCACCAGCACCGGACAGGGAACCGGGGAGCTGTTTTTT.

The DNA of the CDR3 is TGTGCCAGCAGTTTACCAGGGGGCGCGGCTGAAGCTTTCTTT. As protein: CASSLPGGAAEAFF. The V and J genes are TRBV27 and TRBJ1-1; 8 bases are a match to TRBD1. The V gene end was trimmed by 2 bases and the J gene end by 6 bases; junction bases not matched to a gene: 5. This CDR3 is built from 14 residues. Looked up from germline, CDR1 is MNHEY and CDR2 is SMNVEV (reference sequence).

V and J are TRBV7-8 and TRBJ2-1, with 11 bases lining up with TRBD2. The germline gives CDR1 SGHVS, CDR2 FQNEAQ. CDR3 length equals 15 residues. Trimming removed 6 bases from V and 4 bases from J; junction bases left unmatched: 5. The CDR3 protein is CASRVTSGGYNEQFF. CDR3 nucleotide sequence: TGTGCCAGCAGGGTAACTAGCGGGGGATACAATGAGCAGTTCTTC. The full variable domain, rest sourced from reference TRBV7-8 and TRBJ2-1, is GAGVSQSPRYKVAKRGQDVALRCDPISGHVSLFWYQQALGQGPEFLTYFQNEAQLDKSGLPSDRFFAERPEGSVSTLKIQRTQQEDSAVYLCASRVTSGGYNEQFFGPGTRLTVL.

V and J are TRBV6-5 and TRBJ1-1, with D hard to call. The germline V gene encodes CDR1 MNHEY and CDR2 SVGAGI. The CDR3 is 13 amino acids. Trimming took off 7 bases at V and 1 base at J, with 10 bases between the two ends. CDR3 region: CASTSDGNTEAFF. CDR3 bases: TGTGCCAGCACCTCGGACGGGAACACTGAAGCTTTCTTT.